This TCR beta chain appears in the sequencing data of a study of shared clonotypes between healthy human individuals. Here immunoSEQ multiplex PCR was the method, and the copy in TCRdb shows in-frame clones only, minus some. This table holds some 2 million clones, 90% to 95% found once. V shed 6 bases, J shed 4 bases, and the junction held 4 bases outside the gene matches. Germline values: CDR1 MNHEY, CDR2 SVGAGI. This CDR3 region has 13 residues. This clone was seen only once. Sequencing used naive CD4+ T cells sorted from blood. The subset was: CD45RA+ positively selected. The receptor was isolated from a man aged 18 to 35 in good health. The V call is TRBV6-5, the J call TRBJ2-3; 7 bases map to TRBD1. For the CDR3, the DNA is TGTGCCAGCAGGACAGGGAAGGCAGATACGCAGTATTTT. It translates to CASRTGKADTQYF.